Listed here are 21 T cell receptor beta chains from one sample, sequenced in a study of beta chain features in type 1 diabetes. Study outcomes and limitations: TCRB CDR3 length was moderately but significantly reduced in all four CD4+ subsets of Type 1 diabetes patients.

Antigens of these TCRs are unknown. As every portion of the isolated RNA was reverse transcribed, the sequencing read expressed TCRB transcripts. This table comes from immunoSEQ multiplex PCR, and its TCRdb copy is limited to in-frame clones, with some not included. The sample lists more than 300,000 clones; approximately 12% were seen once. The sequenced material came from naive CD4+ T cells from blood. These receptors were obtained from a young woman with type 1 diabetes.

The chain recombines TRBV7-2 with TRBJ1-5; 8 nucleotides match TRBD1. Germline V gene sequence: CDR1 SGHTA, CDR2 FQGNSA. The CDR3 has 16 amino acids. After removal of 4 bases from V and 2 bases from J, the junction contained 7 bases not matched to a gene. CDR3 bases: TGTGCCAGCAGCTCTCAGGGGGCTTCGGGCAATCAGCCCCAGCATTTT. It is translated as CASSSQGASGNQPQHF.

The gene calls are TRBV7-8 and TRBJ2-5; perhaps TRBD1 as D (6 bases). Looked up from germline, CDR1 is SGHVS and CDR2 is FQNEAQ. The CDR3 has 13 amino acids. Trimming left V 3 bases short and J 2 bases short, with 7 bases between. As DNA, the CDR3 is TGTGCCAGCAGCTTGGACAGTCAAGAGACCCAGTACTTC. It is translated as CASSLDSQETQYF. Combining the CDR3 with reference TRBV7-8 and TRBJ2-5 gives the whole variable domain GAGVSQSPRYKVAKRGQDVALRCDPISGHVSLFWYQQALGQGPEFLTYFQNEAQLDKSGLPSDRFFAERPEGSVSTLKIQRTQQEDSAVYLCASSLDSQETQYFGPGTRLLVL.

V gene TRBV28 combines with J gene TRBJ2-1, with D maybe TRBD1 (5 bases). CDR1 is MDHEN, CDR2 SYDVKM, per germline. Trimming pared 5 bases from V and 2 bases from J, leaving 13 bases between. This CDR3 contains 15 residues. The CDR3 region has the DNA TGTGCCAGCAGTGGGCAGGGTGGAGCCTACAATGAGCAGTTCTTC. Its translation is CASSGQGGAYNEQFF. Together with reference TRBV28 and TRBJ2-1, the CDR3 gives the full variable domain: DVKVTQSSRYLVKRTGEKVFLECVQDMDHENMFWYRQDPGLGLRLIYFSYDVKMKEKGDIPEGYSVSREKKERFSLILESASTNQTSMYLCASSGQGGAYNEQFFGPGTRLTVL.

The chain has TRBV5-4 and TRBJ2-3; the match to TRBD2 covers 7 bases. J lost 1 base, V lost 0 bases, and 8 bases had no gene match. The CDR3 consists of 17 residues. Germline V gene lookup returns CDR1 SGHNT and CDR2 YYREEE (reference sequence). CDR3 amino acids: CASSLVWTRGGTDTQYF. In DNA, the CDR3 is TGTGCCAGCAGCTTGGTCTGGACTAGGGGTGGCACAGATACGCAGTATTTT.

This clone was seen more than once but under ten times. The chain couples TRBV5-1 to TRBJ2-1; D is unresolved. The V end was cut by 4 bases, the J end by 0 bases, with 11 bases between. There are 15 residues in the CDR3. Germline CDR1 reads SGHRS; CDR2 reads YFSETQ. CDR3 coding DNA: TGCGCCAGCAGCCCCTCCATCAGCTCCTACAATGAGCAGTTCTTC. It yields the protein CASSPSISSYNEQFF.

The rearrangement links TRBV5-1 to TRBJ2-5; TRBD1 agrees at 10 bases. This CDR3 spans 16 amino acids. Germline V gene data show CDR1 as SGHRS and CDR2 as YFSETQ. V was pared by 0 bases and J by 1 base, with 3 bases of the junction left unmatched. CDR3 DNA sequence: TGCGCCAGCAGCTTGGCGGACAGGGGGGGCCAAGAGACCCAGTACTTC. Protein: CASSLADRGGQETQYF.

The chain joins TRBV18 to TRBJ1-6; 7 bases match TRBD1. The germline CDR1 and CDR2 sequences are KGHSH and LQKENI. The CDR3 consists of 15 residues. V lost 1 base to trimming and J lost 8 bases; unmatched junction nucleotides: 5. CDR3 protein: CASSPQDRDYSPLHF. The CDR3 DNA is TGTGCCAGCTCACCACAAGACAGGGACTATTCACCCCTCCACTTT.

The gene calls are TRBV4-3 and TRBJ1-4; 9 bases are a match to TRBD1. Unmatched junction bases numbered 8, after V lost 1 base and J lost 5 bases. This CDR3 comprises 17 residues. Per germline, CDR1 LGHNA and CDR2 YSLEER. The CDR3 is CASSQAENRGHNEKLFF. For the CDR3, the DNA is TGCGCCAGCAGCCAAGCCGAAAACAGGGGGCACAATGAAAAACTGTTTTTT.

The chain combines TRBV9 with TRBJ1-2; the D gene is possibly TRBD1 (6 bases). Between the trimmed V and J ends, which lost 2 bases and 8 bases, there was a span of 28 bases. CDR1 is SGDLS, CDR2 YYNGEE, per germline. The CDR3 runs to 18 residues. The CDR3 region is CASSVGPFPGRYQGGYTF. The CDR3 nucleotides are TGTGCCAGCAGCGTCGGCCCGTTCCCGGGGCGCTATCAGGGGGGCTACACCTTC.

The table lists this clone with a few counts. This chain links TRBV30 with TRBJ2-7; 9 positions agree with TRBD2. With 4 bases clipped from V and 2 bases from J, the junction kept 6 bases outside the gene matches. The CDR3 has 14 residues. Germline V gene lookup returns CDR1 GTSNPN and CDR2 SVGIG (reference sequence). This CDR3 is CAWKGTSLTYEQYF. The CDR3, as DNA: TGTGCCTGGAAAGGGACTAGCCTGACCTACGAGCAGTACTTC.

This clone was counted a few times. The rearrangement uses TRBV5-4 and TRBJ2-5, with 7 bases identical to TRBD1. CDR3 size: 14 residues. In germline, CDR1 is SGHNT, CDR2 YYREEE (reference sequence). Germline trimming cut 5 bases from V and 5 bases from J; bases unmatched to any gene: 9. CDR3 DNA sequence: TGTGCCAGCAGTACAAAGGGGGCCGTTGAGACCCAGTACTTC. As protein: CASSTKGAVETQYF.

Here the CDR3 DNA reads TGTGCCAGCAGCCAATTAGCGGGACTGTTCGCTAATGAGCAGTTCTTC. As protein: CASSQLAGLFANEQFF. This chain joins TRBV14 and TRBJ2-1; 8 positions agree with TRBD2. V lost 2 bases, J lost 7 bases, and 10 bases stayed unmatched. CDR3 length equals 16 residues. CDR1 SGHDN and CDR2 FVKESK come from the germline V gene.

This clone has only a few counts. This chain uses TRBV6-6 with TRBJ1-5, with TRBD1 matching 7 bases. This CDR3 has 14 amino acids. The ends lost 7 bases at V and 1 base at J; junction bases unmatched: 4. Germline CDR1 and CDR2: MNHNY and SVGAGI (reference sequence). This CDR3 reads CASKTGLSNQPQHF. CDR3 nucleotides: TGTGCCAGCAAGACAGGGTTGAGCAATCAGCCCCAGCATTTT.

The CDR3 loop reads CASSGGGSANEQFF. CDR3 nucleotides: TGTGCCAGCAGCGGGGGGGGCTCAGCCAATGAGCAGTTCTTC. V gene TRBV7-2 combines with J gene TRBJ2-1, with D possibly TRBD2 on 7 matching bases. Trimming shortened V by 5 bases and J by 6 bases, and 14 bases separated the two germline ends. CDR3 length: 14 residues. Germline loops: CDR1 SGHTA, CDR2 FQGNSA.

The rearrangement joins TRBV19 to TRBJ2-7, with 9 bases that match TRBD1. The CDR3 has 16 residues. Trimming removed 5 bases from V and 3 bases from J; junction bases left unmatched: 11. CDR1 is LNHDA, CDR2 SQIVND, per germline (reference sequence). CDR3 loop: CASSSKGQGRNYEQYF. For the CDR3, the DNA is TGTGCCAGTAGTTCGAAGGGACAGGGACGAAACTACGAGCAGTACTTC.

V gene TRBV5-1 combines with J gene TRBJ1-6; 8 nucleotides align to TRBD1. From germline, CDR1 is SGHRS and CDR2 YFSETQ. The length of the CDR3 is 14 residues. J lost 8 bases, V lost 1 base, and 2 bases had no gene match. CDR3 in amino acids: CASSLTTGDSPLHF. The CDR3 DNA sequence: TGCGCCAGCAGCTTGACGACAGGGGATTCACCCCTCCACTTT.

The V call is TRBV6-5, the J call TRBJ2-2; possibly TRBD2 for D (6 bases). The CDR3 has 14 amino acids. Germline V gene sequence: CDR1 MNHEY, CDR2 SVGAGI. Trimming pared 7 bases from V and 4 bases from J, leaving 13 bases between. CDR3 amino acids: CASNGRESTGELFF. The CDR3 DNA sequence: TGTGCCAGCAATGGACGGGAGAGCACCGGGGAGCTGTTTTTT.

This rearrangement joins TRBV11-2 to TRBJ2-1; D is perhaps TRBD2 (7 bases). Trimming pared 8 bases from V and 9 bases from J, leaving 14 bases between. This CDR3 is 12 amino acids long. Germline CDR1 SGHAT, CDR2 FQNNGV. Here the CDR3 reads CASERGGGEQFF. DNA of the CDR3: TGTGCCAGCGAGAGGGGGGGCGGTGAGCAGTTCTTC.

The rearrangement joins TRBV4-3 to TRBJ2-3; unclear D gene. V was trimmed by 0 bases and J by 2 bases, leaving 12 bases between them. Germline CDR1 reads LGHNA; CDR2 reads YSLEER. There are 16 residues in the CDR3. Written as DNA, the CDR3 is TGCGCCAGCAGCCAAGATAGCTCATTCTACACAGATACGCAGTATTTT. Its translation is CASSQDSSFYTDTQYF.

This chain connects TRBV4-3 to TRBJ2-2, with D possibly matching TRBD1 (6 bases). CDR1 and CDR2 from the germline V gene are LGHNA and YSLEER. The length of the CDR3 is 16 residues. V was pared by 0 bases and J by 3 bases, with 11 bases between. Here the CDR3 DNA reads TGCGCCAGCAGCCAAGATTCGGCAGGGGACACCGGGGAGCTGTTTTTT. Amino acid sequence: CASSQDSAGDTGELFF.

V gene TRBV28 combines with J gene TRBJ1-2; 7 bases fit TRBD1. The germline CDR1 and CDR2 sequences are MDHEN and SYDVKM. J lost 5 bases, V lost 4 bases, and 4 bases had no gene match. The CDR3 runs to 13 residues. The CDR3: CASSSGTEYGYTF. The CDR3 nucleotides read TGTGCCAGCAGTTCCGGGACAGAGTATGGCTACACCTTC.